Listed below are T cell receptor beta chains from one sample, sequenced in a study of blood T cells in healthy people across ages. Via MiXCR, TCRdb re-called the 5' RACE reads, giving one row per CDR3 protein. The top ten clones hold roughly 10% of a sample with 750,000 to 1,000,000 distinct CDR3 sequences, 25% to 30% of them seen once. A further study also used this sample, focusing on T cells of mothers and their children.

Specimen: blood. The receptor source for this set is a woman between 40 and 55 years old in good health. Both conserved end residues are part of each CDR3. The D gene is left open where the match is weak. Size tells how often a clone was seen (once, few, many) or the class of an expanded clone, and some rows leave it out.

CDR3 length: 13
J gene: TRBJ1-2
clone size: many
D gene: .
V gene: TRBV12-3/TRBV12-4
CDR3 DNA: TGTGCCAGCAGTTCTGCTGCCGCCTATGGCTACACCTTC
CDR3 protein: CASSSAAAYGYTF

CDR3 length: 14
J gene: TRBJ1-1
clone size: few
D gene: .
V gene: TRBV20-1
CDR3 DNA: TGCAGCCCACCCCTCGGGCAGGAGGGCACTGAAGCTTTCTTT
CDR3 protein: CSPPLGQEGTEAFF

CDR3 length: 14
J gene: TRBJ2-5
clone size: many
D gene: TRBD2
V gene: TRBV3-1
CDR3 DNA: TGCGCCAGCAGCCAAGATTGGGGGGGGGAGACCCAGTACTTC
CDR3 protein: CASSQDWGGETQYF

CDR3 length: 15
J gene: TRBJ2-1
clone size: .
D gene: TRBD2
V gene: TRBV6-2/TRBV6-3
CDR3 DNA: TGTGCCAGCACCACACGGGCGGGGGGATACAATGAGCAGTTCTTC
CDR3 protein: CASTTRAGGYNEQFF

CDR3 length: 12
J gene: TRBJ1-1
clone size: .
D gene: .
V gene: TRBV7-8
CDR3 DNA: TGTGCCGGCAGTCGAGGGACCACTGAAGCTTTCTTT
CDR3 protein: CAGSRGTTEAFF

CDR3 length: 13
J gene: TRBJ2-7
clone size: few
D gene: .
V gene: TRBV7-8
CDR3 DNA: TGTGCCAGCAGCTTAGGCAGGGTTTGGGGGCAGTACTTC
CDR3 protein: CASSLGRVWGQYF

CDR3 length: 16
J gene: TRBJ1-3
clone size: .
D gene: .
V gene: TRBV5-1
CDR3 DNA: TGCGCCAGCAGCTCACAGGGAGAGATCTCTGGAAACACCATATATTTT
CDR3 protein: CASSSQGEISGNTIYF

CDR3 length: 14
J gene: TRBJ1-1
clone size: .
D gene: .
V gene: TRBV2
CDR3 DNA: TGTGCCAGCAAGACCAGGGCCCTATACGCTGAAGCTTTCTTT
CDR3 protein: CASKTRALYAEAFF

CDR3 length: 15
J gene: TRBJ1-5
clone size: few
D gene: TRBD1
V gene: TRBV12-3/TRBV12-4
CDR3 DNA: TGTGCCAGCAGTACAGACAGGGGCCTTTACCAGCCCCAGCATTTT
CDR3 protein: CASSTDRGLYQPQHF

CDR3 length: 14
J gene: TRBJ2-1
clone size: .
D gene: TRBD1
V gene: TRBV29-1
CDR3 DNA: TGCAGCGTGGGGACAGGGGGTATATACAATGAGCAGTTCTTC
CDR3 protein: CSVGTGGIYNEQFF

CDR3 length: 14
J gene: TRBJ1-6
clone size: .
D gene: .
V gene: TRBV15
CDR3 DNA: TGTGCCACCCGCAGAGTGCGGGGGAATTCACCCCTCCACTTT
CDR3 protein: CATRRVRGNSPLHF

CDR3 length: 15
J gene: TRBJ1-2
clone size: .
D gene: TRBD1
V gene: TRBV29-1
CDR3 DNA: TGCAGCGTGGGACAGGGGGCGTCGATCAACTATGGCTACACCTTC
CDR3 protein: CSVGQGASINYGYTF

CDR3 length: 14
J gene: TRBJ1-1
clone size: .
D gene: .
V gene: TRBV7-2
CDR3 DNA: TGTGCTAGCACCCCCATGGGTAGAAACACTGAAGCTTTCTTT
CDR3 protein: CASTPMGRNTEAFF

CDR3 length: 13
J gene: TRBJ2-5
clone size: .
D gene: TRBD2
V gene: TRBV10-3
CDR3 DNA: TGTGCCATCAGCCCGGGACTAGAGGAGACCCAGTACTTC
CDR3 protein: CAISPGLEETQYF

CDR3 length: 16
J gene: TRBJ2-1
clone size: many
D gene: .
V gene: TRBV12-3/TRBV12-4
CDR3 DNA: TGTGCCAGCACCACCGATTGGGGGAGCTCCTACAATGAGCAGTTCTTC
CDR3 protein: CASTTDWGSSYNEQFF

CDR3 length: 16
J gene: TRBJ2-7
clone size: many
D gene: TRBD1
V gene: TRBV20-1
CDR3 DNA: TGCAGTGCTAGATCCTCCAGGGGGAGTCAAACCTACGAGCAGTACTTC
CDR3 protein: CSARSSRGSQTYEQYF

CDR3 length: 16
J gene: TRBJ1-5
clone size: many
D gene: .
V gene: TRBV6-6
CDR3 DNA: TGTGCCAGCAGTTCACCCTCTGGGGTGGATAATCAGCCCCAGCATTTT
CDR3 protein: CASSSPSGVDNQPQHF

CDR3 length: 15
J gene: TRBJ1-2
clone size: few
D gene: TRBD1
V gene: TRBV29-1
CDR3 DNA: TGCAGCGTGGACCTTCCGGGACAGGGGAACTATGGCTACACCTTC
CDR3 protein: CSVDLPGQGNYGYTF

CDR3 length: 15
J gene: TRBJ2-1
clone size: few
D gene: .
V gene: TRBV6-6
CDR3 DNA: TGTGCCAGCAGTTTCCGGAAAGGGGGGGCCAATGAGCAGTTCTTC
CDR3 protein: CASSFRKGGANEQFF

CDR3 length: 15
J gene: TRBJ2-3
clone size: .
D gene: .
V gene: TRBV9
CDR3 DNA: TGTGCCAGCAGCATCCAGGACTACCACACAGATACGCAGTATTTT
CDR3 protein: CASSIQDYHTDTQYF

CDR3 length: 14
J gene: TRBJ1-1
clone size: .
D gene: .
V gene: TRBV2
CDR3 DNA: TGTGCCAGCACCGAGCATGGAAAGAACACTGAAGCTTTCTTT
CDR3 protein: CASTEHGKNTEAFF

CDR3 length: 15
J gene: TRBJ1-5
clone size: .
D gene: .
V gene: TRBV2
CDR3 DNA: TGTGCCAGCAGCGCCGGGACACTCCCGAATCAGCCCCAGCATTTT
CDR3 protein: CASSAGTLPNQPQHF